This T cell receptor (beta chain) was sequenced in a study of regulatory T cells in long-lasting Graves disease. The time point: persistent/refractory GD, antithyroid drugs over 5 years with positive TRAb. RNA extracted from PBMCs served as the sequencing template. Patients were from an endocrinology department in Xi'an, China. Investigators prepared the TCR beta libraries by applying iRepertoire HTBI primers and Arm-PCR of CDR3 regions. Each CDR3 protein gets one entry after TCRdb re-called the multiplex PCR reads with MiXCR. The repertoire holds about 430,000 distinct CDR3 sequences, roughly 21% seen once, with approximately 14% in the top ten. V dropped 4 bases and J dropped 1; count of bases not matched to a gene: 6. Germline CDR1 reads LGHDT; CDR2 reads YNNKEL (reference sequence). The CDR3 spans 15 residues. This clonotype was observed at least ten times.

This rearrangement joins TRBV3-1 to TRBJ2-5, with TRBD2 matching 7 bases. This TCR derives from a female donor with Graves disease. Sequenced here: peripheral blood mononuclear cells (PBMCs), sampled when the disease was refractory, from a patient treated with antithyroid drugs. CDR3 nucleotide sequence: TGTGCCAGCAGCCGTCTTAGCGGGTCCCAAGAGACCCAGTACTTC. It codes for CASSRLSGSQETQYF.